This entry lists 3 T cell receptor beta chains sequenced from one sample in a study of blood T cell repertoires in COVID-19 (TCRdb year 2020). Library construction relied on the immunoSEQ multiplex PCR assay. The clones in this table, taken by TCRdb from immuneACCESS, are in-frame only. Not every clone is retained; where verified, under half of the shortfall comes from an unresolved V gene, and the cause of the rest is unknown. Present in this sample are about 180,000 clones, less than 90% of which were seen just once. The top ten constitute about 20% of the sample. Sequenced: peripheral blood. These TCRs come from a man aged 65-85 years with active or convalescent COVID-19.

CDR3 residues: CASSQDSPGNTGELFF. The CDR3 nucleotides read TGCGCCAGCAGCCAAGACAGCCCAGGGAACACCGGGGAGCTGTTTTTT. The chain combines TRBV4-3 with TRBJ2-2, with D unclear. From germline, CDR1 is LGHNA and CDR2 YSLEER. V was pared by 0 bases and J by 1 base, with 9 bases between. The CDR3 runs to 16 residues.

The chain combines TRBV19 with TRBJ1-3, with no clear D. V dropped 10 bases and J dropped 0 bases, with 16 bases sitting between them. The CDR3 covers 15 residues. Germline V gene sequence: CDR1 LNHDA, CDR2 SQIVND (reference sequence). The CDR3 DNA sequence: TGTGCCACCCGATATTATGAGGGCTCTGGAAACACCATATATTTT. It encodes CATRYYEGSGNTIYF.

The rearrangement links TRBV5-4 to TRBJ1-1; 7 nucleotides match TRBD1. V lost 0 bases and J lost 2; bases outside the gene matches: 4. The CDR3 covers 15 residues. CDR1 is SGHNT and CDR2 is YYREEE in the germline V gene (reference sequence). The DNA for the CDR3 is TGTGCCAGCAGCTTGGGAGGGGGCGTAAACACTGAAGCTTTCTTT. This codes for CASSLGGGVNTEAFF.